Below, 27 T cell receptor beta chains from the same sample are listed, as sequenced in a study of CD8+ T cells in alopecia areata. Extraction and reverse transcription of RNA yielded cDNA as the sequencing template. Repertoires were generated with immunoSEQ multiplex PCR, while TCRdb's copy carries only in-frame clones and drops some. Among under 110,000 clones, about 60% were seen once, and the ten largest hold about a sixth. Treatment denoted: oral pan-JAK inhibitor, 5-10 mg twice daily. Specimen: CD8+ T cells sorted from blood, collected between weeks 55 and 65, from a patient treated with tofacitinib. These receptors originate from a human donor with alopecia areata.

This chain uses TRBV27 with TRBJ2-7; the D gene is possibly TRBD1 (5 bases). CDR3 length equals 18 residues. CDR1 and CDR2 (germline): MNHEY, SMNVEV (reference sequence). Trimming removed 6 bases at V and 0 bases at J, with 24 bases between. CDR3 nucleotides: TGTGCCAGCAGGCGGTCATATGGAGAGCGAAGGGGCTCCTACGAGCAGTACTTC. Its translation: CASRRSYGERRGSYEQYF.

CDR3 protein: CAWSAPGGYGYTF. In DNA, the CDR3 is TGTGCCTGGAGTGCCCCGGGAGGTTATGGCTACACCTTC. V is TRBV30 and J is TRBJ1-2; D is unresolved. Deletions cut 1 base from V and 5 bases from J, with 11 bases between. The germline gives CDR1 GTSNPN, CDR2 SVGIG (reference sequence). The CDR3 spans 13 residues.

The J gene is TRBJ1-2, the V gene TRBV4-1; D gene uncertain. Trimming shortened V by 0 bases and J by 3 bases, and 11 bases separated the two germline ends. The germline V gene encodes CDR1 MGHRA and CDR2 YSYEKL. The CDR3 contains 15 residues. CDR3 in amino acids: CASSQDHRVHYGYTF. CDR3 DNA sequence: TGCGCCAGCAGCCAAGATCATCGGGTCCACTATGGCTACACCTTC.

V is TRBV27 and J is TRBJ1-2; D gene ambiguous. The germline V and J ends were trimmed by 6 bases and 4 bases, with 15 bases remaining between them. Germline V gene data show CDR1 as MNHEY and CDR2 as SMNVEV (reference sequence). CDR3 length: 14 amino acids. This CDR3 is CASSQNLQAYGYTF. DNA for the CDR3: TGTGCCAGCAGCCAAAATCTCCAAGCCTATGGCTACACCTTC.

The chain uses TRBV6-1 and TRBJ2-1, with D perhaps matching TRBD1 or TRBD2 (5 bases each). The germline V and J ends were trimmed by 2 bases and 5 bases, with 13 bases remaining between them. The CDR3 is 15 residues long. CDR1 MNHNS and CDR2 SASEGT come from the germline V gene. CDR3 amino acids: CASSEYGAENNEQFF. CDR3 sequence (DNA): TGTGCCAGCAGTGAATACGGGGCGGAAAACAATGAGCAGTTCTTC.

The CDR3 region is CASSSPGGVSTDTQYF. As DNA, the CDR3 is TGTGCCAGCAGCTCCCCCGGGGGAGTGAGCACAGATACGCAGTATTTT. This rearrangement joins TRBV7-9 to TRBJ2-3, with D maybe TRBD2 (6 bases). The CDR3 has 16 residues. The ends were cut back, 4 bases at V and 0 bases at J, with 14 bases in the middle. The V gene's germline CDR1 is SEHNR and CDR2 FQNEAQ (reference sequence).

The chain employs TRBV29-1 and TRBJ2-6; D tentatively fits TRBD1 or TRBD2 (5 bases each). The V end was cut by 1 base, the J end by 2 bases, with 12 bases between. The germline V gene has CDR1 SQVTM and CDR2 ANQGSEA. This CDR3 comprises 16 residues. DNA for the CDR3: TGCAGCGTTGAAGGTGTGACGGGACCTGGGGCCAACGTCCTGACTTTC. Its translation is CSVEGVTGPGANVLTF.

The chain carries TRBV5-1 and TRBJ2-5; D unclear. The CDR3 is 14 residues long. The V end lost 0 bases, the J end lost 4 bases, and 10 bases lay between the germline ends. Germline CDR1 SGHRS, CDR2 YFSETQ. The CDR3 here is CASSLAGSSETQYF. CDR3 DNA: TGCGCCAGCAGCTTGGCCGGGTCTTCAGAGACCCAGTACTTC.

The table lists this clone with a few counts. The chain links TRBV5-1 to TRBJ1-2; 7 bases are shared with TRBD1. This CDR3 has 13 residues. V gave up 10 bases and J gave up 5 bases; unmatched junction bases: 11. CDR1 SGHRS and CDR2 YFSETQ come from the germline V gene. The DNA of the CDR3 is TGCGCCTACTACCACAGGGGTGGTTATGGCTACACCTTC. Translating it yields CAYYHRGGYGYTF.

This clone has just a few counts. The V and J genes are TRBV6-6 and TRBJ1-2; perhaps TRBD1 as D (6 bases). This CDR3 has 14 residues. The V end was cut by 4 bases, the J end by 6 bases, with 15 bases between. CDR1 and CDR2 from the germline V gene are MNHNY and SVGAGI (reference sequence). Here the CDR3 DNA reads TGTGCCAGCAGTTGGGTCAGGGGAAACGATGGCTACACCTTC. Translated, it gives CASSWVRGNDGYTF.

A few counts support this clone. The V and J genes are TRBV14 and TRBJ2-7; D unresolved. With 5 bases removed from V and 3 bases from J, the gap between germline ends came to 11 bases. The CDR3 runs to 13 residues. Per germline, CDR1 SGHDN and CDR2 FVKESK. CDR3 in amino acids: CASSSARGYEQYF. DNA of the CDR3: TGTGCCAGCAGCAGCGCTAGAGGCTACGAGCAGTACTTC. The full variable domain, rest sourced from reference TRBV14 and TRBJ2-7, is EAGVTQFPSHSVIEKGQTVTLRCDPISGHDNLYWYRRVMGKEIKFLLHFVKESKQDESGMPNNRFLAERTGGTYSTLKVQPAELEDSGVYFCASSSARGYEQYFGPGTRLTVT.

The rearrangement uses TRBV9 and TRBJ1-5; D unclear. CDR3 length: 14 residues. V lost 0 bases, J lost 5 bases, and 9 bases lay in between. The V gene's germline CDR1 is SGDLS and CDR2 YYNGEE. CDR3 sequence reads: CASSVDSGDQPQHF. The CDR3 coding sequence is TGTGCCAGCAGCGTAGACTCCGGAGATCAGCCCCAGCATTTT.

This clone was seen more than once but under ten times. This sequence joins TRBV10-3 and TRBJ2-3; D ambiguous. The V and J ends lost 2 bases and 3 bases respectively, with 0 bases between them. The germline CDR1 and CDR2 sequences are ENHRY and SYGVKD. The CDR3 is made up of 11 amino acids. The CDR3 DNA is TGTGCCATCAGTGAGACAGATACGCAGTATTTT. It encodes CAISETDTQYF.

The chain carries TRBV25-1 and TRBJ1-4; D call uncertain. CDR1 and CDR2 from the germline V gene are MGHDK and SYGVNS. This CDR3 region has 14 residues. Trimming took 6 bases from V and 8 from J, leaving 16 bases between them. CDR3 nucleotide sequence: TGTGCCAGCAGCGGGAGCAGCTTAAGAGAAAAACTGTTTTTT. Translated: CASSGSSLREKLFF.

This rearrangement joins TRBV6-5 to TRBJ2-4; D not certain. Trimming cost V 6 bases and J 0 bases, with 12 bases left between them. Germline loops: CDR1 MNHEY, CDR2 SVGAGI. The CDR3 totals 15 residues. The CDR3 here is CASSSDQLAKNIQYF. The CDR3 DNA reads as TGTGCCAGCAGCTCTGACCAACTAGCCAAAAACATTCAGTACTTC.

This chain uses TRBV6-1 with TRBJ2-1; 9 bases line up with TRBD1. The CDR3 is made up of 15 amino acids. CDR1 is MNHNS and CDR2 is SASEGT in the germline V gene. V lost 2 bases, J lost 9 bases, and 8 bases stayed unmatched. CDR3 DNA sequence: TGTGCCAGCAGTGAATTGTCACAGGGGGCTAGTGAGCAGTTCTTC. Translating it yields CASSELSQGASEQFF.

The chain carries TRBV5-6 and TRBJ2-2; no clear D gene. The CDR3 covers 16 residues. Germline V gene lookup returns CDR1 SGHDT and CDR2 YYEEEE. Trimming removed 1 base at V and 2 bases at J, with 12 bases between. The CDR3 bases are TGTGCCAGCAGCTTGTTTCTCGAGTTTAACACCGGGGAGCTGTTTTTT. Its protein is CASSLFLEFNTGELFF.

This clone was detected only once. J is TRBJ1-2 and V is TRBV4-1; unclear D gene. The CDR3 contains 14 residues. V was trimmed by 4 bases and J by 4 bases, leaving 13 bases between them. Germline CDR1 is MGHRA and CDR2 is YSYEKL. CDR3 residues: CASSPESLGYGYTF. The DNA of the CDR3 is TGCGCCAGCAGCCCTGAGTCCTTGGGCTATGGCTACACCTTC.

The chain combines TRBV27 with TRBJ2-3, with D perhaps matching TRBD2 (5 bases). The CDR3 spans 16 residues. Germline CDR1 MNHEY, CDR2 SMNVEV (reference sequence). The V gene lost 5 bases and the J gene lost 0 bases, with 15 bases spanning the gap. The CDR3 spells CASSRLRTHSTDTQYF. The CDR3 DNA is TGTGCCAGCAGTCGCCTTCGGACTCATAGCACAGATACGCAGTATTTT.

There are a few counts of this clone. This chain joins TRBV6-5 and TRBJ2-2, with D maybe TRBD2 (6 bases). This CDR3 region has 13 residues. V lost 4 bases, J lost 5 bases, and 8 bases lay in between. Germline-derived CDR1 and CDR2 are MNHEY and SVGAGI. CDR3 nucleotides: TGTGCCAGCAGTTGGGGAGGTACCGGGGAGCTGTTTTTT. This encodes CASSWGGTGELFF.

This clone was seen a few times. J is TRBJ1-1 and V is TRBV6-5; D gene unclear. The CDR3 contains 15 residues. The germline V gene encodes CDR1 MNHEY and CDR2 SVGAGI. Trimming removed 0 bases from V and 0 bases from J, with 8 bases in between. The CDR3 region is CASSYSTGMNTEAFF. The CDR3 region has the DNA TGTGCCAGCAGTTACTCGACCGGGATGAACACTGAAGCTTTCTTT.

J is TRBJ2-6 and V is TRBV6-1, with D uncertain. Germline V gene data show CDR1 as MNHNS and CDR2 as SASEGT. Trimming stripped 3 bases from V and 1 base from J, with 7 bases between. This CDR3 spans 15 amino acids. This CDR3 is CASSDTPSGANVLTF. The DNA of the CDR3 is TGTGCCAGCAGTGATACCCCATCTGGGGCCAACGTCCTGACTTTC.

The chain uses TRBV5-1 and TRBJ1-1; D call uncertain. The CDR3 spans 17 residues. Germline V gene lookup returns CDR1 SGHRS and CDR2 YFSETQ. Trimming pared 4 bases from V and 0 bases from J, leaving 19 bases between. The CDR3 loop reads CASSLLPRAELNTEAFF. CDR3 DNA sequence: TGCGCCAGCAGCCTCCTCCCCCGTGCAGAGCTGAACACTGAAGCTTTCTTT.

This clone has only a few counts. This rearrangement joins TRBV25-1 to TRBJ2-3; maybe TRBD2 (6 bases). Germline V gene sequence: CDR1 MGHDK, CDR2 SYGVNS. Trimming removed 5 bases at V and 6 bases at J, with 18 bases between. The CDR3 totals 15 residues. CDR3 nucleotides: TGTGCCAGCAGTCCCCCGAGCCGGGGGTTGGATACGCAGTATTTT. This codes for CASSPPSRGLDTQYF.

In its sample, this clone was seen a few times. The chain has TRBV27 and TRBJ2-5; D gene uncertain. This CDR3 is 14 amino acids long. Germline CDR1 and CDR2: MNHEY and SMNVEV (reference sequence). V was pared by 3 bases and J by 5 bases, with 13 bases between. This CDR3 reads CASSLWAGRETQYF. The CDR3 DNA is TGTGCCAGCAGTTTGTGGGCAGGCAGGGAGACCCAGTACTTC.

J is TRBJ2-1 and V is TRBV4-2, with D maybe TRBD2 (7 bases). The CDR3 has 13 residues. Germline V gene data show CDR1 as LGHNA and CDR2 as YNFKEQ. Trimming pared 5 bases from V and 9 bases from J, leaving 14 bases between. The chain's CDR3 is CASSRGGASEQFF. The CDR3 nucleotides read TGTGCCAGCAGCAGGGGGGGGGCAAGTGAGCAGTTCTTC.

This clone was detected only once. V and J are TRBV25-1 and TRBJ1-5; D gene uncertain. Per the germline V gene, CDR1 is MGHDK and CDR2 is SYGVNS. The V gene lost 4 bases and the J gene lost 7 bases, with 8 bases spanning the gap. The CDR3 consists of 12 residues. CDR3 in DNA: TGTGCCAGCAGTGTAGACGGACAGCCCCAGCATTTT. This sequence encodes CASSVDGQPQHF.